This T cell receptor beta chain originates from a study of CD8+ T cells in alopecia areata. General study results and limits: Affected scalp, especially in alopecia totalis/universalis, had a higher clonality than normal scalp did. Compared with mice, patients displayed less clear TCR sharing, possibly for HLA-related reasons. Resident alphabeta T-cell populations of normal skin are likewise subject to sequencing in scalp samples.

On this clone: Its cognate antigen is unknown.

V shed 3 bases and J shed 5 bases, with 14 bases lying between them. The CDR3 sequence is 14 residues long. CDR1 and CDR2 (germline): SGDLS, YYNGEE. The sorting of PBMCs gave CD4+ and CD8+ T cells. Reverse transcribed after extraction, RNA yielded cDNA as the sequencing template. Only in-frame clones appear in the TCRdb table, and some are missing; sequencing was by immunoSEQ multiplex PCR. The data show about 110,000 clones, around 55% seen once. This receptor was identified in a human donor in good health. Sequenced sample: CD8+ T cells sorted from blood. The chain has TRBV9 and TRBJ2-5; tentatively, D is TRBD1 (8 bases). CDR3 region: CASSAGGQVETQYF. CDR3 DNA sequence: TGTGCCAGCAGCGCGGGGGGACAGGTGGAGACCCAGTACTTC.